What follows are 8 T cell receptor beta chains derived from one specimen sequenced in a study of shared clonotypes between healthy human individuals (dated by TCRdb to 2018 to 2020). CD8 naive samples consisted of CD45RO-negative cells that were positively selected for CCR7, yielding a CD45RA+CCR7+ population without TemRA cells. Library generation was performed with the immunoSEQ multiplex PCR assay. Sourced from immuneACCESS, this table was stored by TCRdb with only in-frame sequences that have V and J called. A share of the clones is absent; for the studies checked, an unresolved V gene accounts for under half, and the remainder has no known explanation. For this sample there are some 2.1 million clones; less than 95% appear just once. The ten largest clones add up to roughly 1% of the sample. The sequencing input was naive CD8+ T cells sorted from blood. The cell subset or site label of this sample denotes: CD45RA+CCR7+. The receptors were gathered from a young man in good health.

The count of this clone is one. The chain carries TRBV28 and TRBJ1-2; TRBD1 matches 10 bases. CDR3 length: 16 amino acids. CDR1 and CDR2 (germline): MDHEN, SYDVKM. Trimming cost V 5 bases and J 6 bases; bases outside gene matches: 12. CDR3 in DNA: TGTGCCAGCAGTCTCCGTTCCGGGACAGGGGTCGATGGCTACACCTTC. As protein: CASSLRSGTGVDGYTF.

The rearrangement links TRBV23-1 to TRBJ1-2, with D uncertain. TRBV23-1 is an open reading frame, and its role is uncertain. The CDR3 totals 12 residues. V shed 0 bases and J shed 8 bases, with 7 bases lying between them. This chain's CDR3 is CASSQSPPGYTF. CDR3 nucleotide sequence: TGCGCCAGCAGTCAATCCCCCCCCGGCTACACCTTC.

The J gene is TRBJ1-1, the V gene TRBV6-4, with 9 nucleotides matching TRBD1. Germline V gene data show CDR1 as MRHNA and CDR2 as SNTAGT. V shed 4 bases and J 1 base; nucleotides not matched to a gene: 7. This CDR3 spans 16 amino acids. CDR3 in DNA: TGTGCCAGCAGTGCCTACAGGGGGCGAAGGAACACTGAAGCTTTCTTT. Amino acid sequence: CASSAYRGRRNTEAFF.

Points on this clone: One junction end disagrees with the germline gene, perhaps due to a read error. DNA for the CDR3: TGTGCCAGCAGCCAAGATGGCCTAGCGGGGGGTGGTAACACAAATACGCAGTATTTT. Its protein is CASSQDGLAGGGNTNTQYF. The chain joins TRBV4-2 to TRBJ2-3; 11 nucleotides align to TRBD2. Germline values: CDR1 LGHNA, CDR2 YNFKEQ. This CDR3 region has 19 residues.

The chain combines TRBV12-5 with TRBJ2-2, with 9 bases aligning to TRBD1. The CDR3 loop spans 15 amino acids. Germline loops: CDR1 LGHNT, CDR2 FRNRAP. Trimming removed 6 bases from V and 3 bases from J; junction bases left unmatched: 5. DNA for the CDR3: TGTGCTAGTGGATCCGGGACAGGGCACACCGGGGAGCTGTTTTTT. This sequence encodes CASGSGTGHTGELFF.

The chain has TRBV15 and TRBJ1-4; TRBD1 might be the D (6 bases). The germline V gene encodes CDR1 LNHNV and CDR2 YYDKDF (reference sequence). The ends were cut back, 11 bases at V and 5 bases at J, with 15 bases in the middle. CDR3 length: 13 amino acids. The CDR3 DNA reads TGTGCCTCGCGACAGGATTTCAATGAAAAACTGTTTTTT. Protein: CASRQDFNEKLFF.

The V and J genes are TRBV7-2 and TRBJ2-7, with 12 bases aligning to TRBD1. V shed 2 bases, J shed 7 bases, and the junction held 15 bases outside the gene matches. Germline V gives CDR1 SGHTA, CDR2 FQGNSA. The CDR3 covers 18 residues. CDR3: CASSLPDIPGQGAWEQYF. The CDR3, as DNA: TGTGCCAGCAGCTTACCGGACATACCGGGACAGGGGGCGTGGGAGCAGTACTTC.

The chain links TRBV13 to TRBJ2-1; TRBD2 agrees at 9 bases. V lost 2 bases to trimming and J lost 2 bases; unmatched junction nucleotides: 1. The CDR3 has 15 residues. The germline gives CDR1 PRHDT, CDR2 FYEKMQ (reference sequence). The CDR3 DNA sequence: TGTGCCAGCAGCTTAAAGCGGGGGGCCTACAATGAGCAGTTCTTC. It encodes CASSLKRGAYNEQFF.